The entry below describes one TCR beta chain. Trimming removed 6 bases at V and 4 bases at J, with 16 bases between. Germline V gene sequence: CDR1 KGHSH, CDR2 LQKENI. The CDR3 is 15 residues long. The data stem from a study of control samples from healthy donors and cancer patients. Only in-frame clones appear in the TCRdb table, and some are missing; sequencing was by immunoSEQ multiplex PCR. Of almost 90,000 clones in the sample, 86% are singletons; the top ten hold roughly 20%. Sequencing was performed on blood. The gene calls are TRBV18 and TRBJ1-5; D not certain. This receptor was obtained from a man aged 30 to 39 in good health. CDR3 DNA sequence: TGTGCCAGCTCCGGATTGCCAAATCGGAATCAGCCCCAGCATTTT. It yields the protein CASSGLPNRNQPQHF.